This record looks at one TCR beta chain sequence and its context. This sample is part of a study of shared T cell receptors in the human thymus. Assay used: immunoSEQ multiplex PCR; TCRdb lists only in-frame clones, some missing. Among hundreds of thousands of clones listed, more than 75% were seen once. V lost 4 bases to trimming and J lost 6 bases; unmatched junction nucleotides: 8. CDR3 length equals 14 residues. The germline CDR1 and CDR2 sequences are SGHRS and YFSETQ. This sample also belongs to another study, concerning human thymus T cells. That paper adds: Thymic resections from corrective heart surgery supplied the tissue. There appeared to be biased usage of V and J genes in thymic and blood repertoires. Reports from related research described highly overlapping thymic repertoires among unrelated individuals.

Sequencing was done on a sample of thymocytes. This chain joins TRBV5-1 and TRBJ2-7; 9 bases agree with TRBD1. The sequence came from a boy younger than two with a congenital heart defect. The CDR3 coding sequence is TGCGCCAGCAGCCCCCGGGACAGGGAGCCCGAGCAGTACTTC. As protein: CASSPRDREPEQYF.